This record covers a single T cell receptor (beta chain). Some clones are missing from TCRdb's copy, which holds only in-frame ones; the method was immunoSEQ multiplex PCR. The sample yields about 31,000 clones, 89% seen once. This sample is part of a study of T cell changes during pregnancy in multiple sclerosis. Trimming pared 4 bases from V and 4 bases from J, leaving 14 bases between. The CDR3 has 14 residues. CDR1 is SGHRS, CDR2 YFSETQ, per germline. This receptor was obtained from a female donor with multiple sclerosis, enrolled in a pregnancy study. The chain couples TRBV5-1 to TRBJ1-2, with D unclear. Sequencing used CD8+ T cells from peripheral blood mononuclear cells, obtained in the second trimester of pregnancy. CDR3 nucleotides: TGCGCCAGCAGCCCATCCGGGAACTTCTATGGCTACACCTTC. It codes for CASSPSGNFYGYTF.